Presented here are 21 T cell receptor beta chains from one specimen sequenced in a study of CD8+CD57+ T cells in acquired aplastic anemia. The template used for profiling TCR beta VDJ and CDR3 was genomic DNA. TCRdb reprocessed the reads with MiXCR, giving one entry per CDR3 protein. The data show 100,000 to 150,000 distinct CDR3 sequences, with nearly 40% seen just once and 2.6% held by the top ten. CD8+CD57+ cell expansion, shown by flow cytometry, had occurred in the patients selected for sequencing. Source material: sorted CD4+, CD8+, or CD8+CD57+ T cells (not recorded which) from PBMCs. These receptors came from a human donor with aplastic anemia.

This clonotype was counted between two and nine times. This chain joins TRBV11-2 and TRBJ2-3; 7 bases are a match to TRBD2. V lost 2 bases, J lost 1 base, and 3 bases stayed unmatched. This CDR3 has 15 residues. The V gene's germline CDR1 is SGHAT and CDR2 FQNNGV. CDR3 region: CASSLHLAGTDTQYF. CDR3 DNA: TGTGCCAGCAGCTTACATCTAGCGGGCACAGATACGCAGTATTTT.

The table lists this clonotype with many counts. The gene calls are TRBV6-6 and TRBJ2-7; 11 nucleotides agree with TRBD2. V gave up 2 bases and J gave up 3 bases; unmatched junction bases: 3. Germline V lookup: CDR1 MNHNY, CDR2 SVGAGI (reference sequence). The CDR3 runs to 15 residues. The CDR3 spells CASSYQLAGVYEQYF. The CDR3 region has the DNA TGTGCCAGCAGTTACCAACTAGCGGGGGTCTACGAGCAGTACTTC.

The rearrangement uses TRBV2 and TRBJ1-5; D remains ambiguous. CDR1 and CDR2 (germline): SNHLY, FYNNEI. The CDR3 runs to 15 residues. The V gene lost 6 bases and the J gene lost 3 bases, with 15 bases spanning the gap. The CDR3: CASSLTQDDNQPQHF. The CDR3 nucleotides are TGTGCCAGCAGCCTGACTCAGGATGACAATCAGCCCCAGCATTTT.

The J gene is TRBJ2-7, the V gene TRBV15; TRBD1 matches at 7 bases. J lost 5 bases, V lost 3 bases, and 7 bases had no gene match. There are 14 residues in the CDR3. Germline CDR1 and CDR2: LNHNV and YYDKDF (reference sequence). CDR3 bases: TGTGCCACCAGCAGCTTGCTACAGGGGAACGAGCAGTACTTC. It yields the protein CATSSLLQGNEQYF.

V is TRBV30 and J is TRBJ1-3; D remains ambiguous. Germline V gene sequence: CDR1 GTSNPN, CDR2 SVGIG (reference sequence). The CDR3 contains 17 residues. V shed 2 bases and J shed 0 bases, with 17 bases lying between them. CDR3 sequence: CAWSPPTRGLSGNTIYF. For the CDR3, the DNA is TGTGCCTGGAGTCCACCAACTCGAGGACTCTCTGGAAACACCATATATTTT.

For this clonotype: At one of its ends the junction is not consistent with the germline gene, which may arise from a read error. The CDR3 DNA is TGTGCCACCAGTGACATAGGGGCCGGCACCGGGGAGCTGTTCTTT. This translates into CATSDIGAGTGELFF. The V gene is TRBV10-3, the J gene TRBJ2-2; the D gene could be TRBD1 or TRBD2 (5 bases each). The CDR3 has 15 amino acids. Germline V CDR1 and CDR2: ENHRY, SYGVKD.

Points on this clonotype: The junction and the germline gene differ at one end; a read error may be behind it. The chain's CDR3 is CASGEAAQGTGNNQPQHF. For the CDR3, the DNA is TGTGCCAGCGGTGAAGCTGCCCAAGGGACAGGCAACAATCAGCCCCAGCATTTT. The rearrangement joins TRBV6-1 to TRBJ1-5; 8 nucleotides agree with TRBD1. Germline V lookup: CDR1 MNHNS, CDR2 SASEGT. The CDR3 spans 18 residues.

To note about this clonotype: A junction boundary mismatches the germline segment, possibly from a read error. The rearrangement joins TRBV29-1 to TRBJ1-1; no clear D. The length of the CDR3 is 13 residues. CDR1 is SQVTM and CDR2 is ANQGSEA in the germline V gene. The CDR3 region is CSVGPGRNTGAFF. The CDR3 bases are TGCAGCGTTGGCCCCGGCAGGAACACTGGAGCTTTCTTT.

Many counts were recorded for this clonotype. The rearrangement links TRBV6-1 to TRBJ2-1; tentative D call: TRBD1 (5 bases). V gave up 6 bases and J gave up 7 bases, with 10 bases separating them. The CDR3 consists of 12 residues. CDR1 and CDR2 (germline): MNHNS, SASEGT. CDR3 nucleotides: TGTGCCAGCAGGGGGCCGTCAAATGAGCAGTTCTTC. It specifies CASRGPSNEQFF.

This clonotype was recorded at least ten times. The chain couples TRBV10-2 to TRBJ1-5; maybe TRBD1 (6 bases). The V gene lost 4 bases and the J gene lost 8 bases, with 15 bases spanning the gap. This CDR3 region has 14 residues. In germline, CDR1 is WSHSY, CDR2 SAAADI. This CDR3 is CASSGNREGKPQHF. The DNA for the CDR3 is TGCGCCAGCAGTGGCAACAGGGAGGGAAAGCCCCAGCATTTT.

A remark on this clonotype: One base away lies a much larger clone, so this may be a sequencing read error. V usage is TRBV7-9 and J usage is TRBJ2-7; 7 bases agree with TRBD1. The CDR3 has 13 amino acids. The V gene's germline CDR1 is SEHNR and CDR2 FQNEAQ (reference sequence). The CDR3 is CASSLAQGNEQYV. CDR3 sequence (DNA): TGTGCCAGCAGCCTAGCACAGGGGAACGAGCAGTACGTC.

The rearrangement uses TRBV19 and TRBJ1-2, with D possibly TRBD1 on 6 matching bases. CDR3 size: 18 residues. Germline CDR1 is LNHDA and CDR2 is SQIVND (reference sequence). The ends were cut back, 9 bases at V and 2 bases at J, with 28 bases in the middle. This chain's CDR3 is CASTGLPYQPRGNYGYTF. CDR3 bases: TGTGCCAGCACAGGGTTACCGTATCAGCCCCGGGGGAACTATGGCTACACCTTC.

To note about this clonotype: A much larger clone is a single base away; this may be a read error. Lacking the conserved final phenylalanine or tryptophan, this CDR3 likely reflects a read error. V and J are TRBV18 and TRBJ1-2; D is undetermined. Between the trimmed V and J ends, which lost 6 bases and 6 bases, there was a span of 11 bases. The CDR3 is 12 amino acids. In germline, CDR1 is KGHSH, CDR2 LQKENI. DNA of the CDR3: TGTGCCAGCTCCCCCTTGAGGGATGGCTACACCCTC. Translating gives CASSPLRDGYTL.

The chain employs TRBV10-3 and TRBJ1-6; TRBD1 agrees at 10 bases. This CDR3 is 14 amino acids long. Germline lookup yields CDR1 ENHRY and CDR2 SYGVKD. The V segment lost 6 bases and the J segment 7 bases; nucleotides outside the gene matches: 3. The CDR3: CAIRPGQGNSPLHF. CDR3 coding DNA: TGTGCCATCAGACCGGGACAGGGGAATTCACCCCTCCACTTT.

In its sample, this clonotype was seen many times. J is TRBJ2-5 and V is TRBV9; no reliable D call. V was cut by 0 bases and J by 0 bases, with 6 bases left in between. The CDR3 contains 14 residues. Germline lookup yields CDR1 SGDLS and CDR2 YYNGEE. The CDR3 region has the DNA TGTGCCAGCAGCGTAGATCCGTACCAAGAGACCCAGTACTTC. Translating it yields CASSVDPYQETQYF. The full variable domain, its missing parts supplied by reference TRBV9 and TRBJ2-5, is DSGVTQTPKHLITATGQRVTLRCSPRSGDLSVYWYQQSLDQGLQFLIQYYNGEERAKGNILERFSAQQFPDLHSELNLSSLELGDSALYFCASSVDPYQETQYFGPGTRLLVL.

The rearrangement links TRBV10-2 to TRBJ1-5; 7 bases line up with TRBD1. CDR1 is WSHSY and CDR2 is SAAADI in the germline V gene. This CDR3 has 13 amino acids. After removal of 4 bases from V and 9 bases from J, the junction contained 6 bases not matched to a gene. CDR3 loop: CASSGEQGLPQHF. DNA of the CDR3: TGCGCCAGCAGTGGGGAACAGGGGCTGCCCCAGCATTTT.

The chain recombines TRBV9 with TRBJ2-5; tentatively, D is TRBD1 (6 bases). The V end lost 0 bases, the J end lost 3 bases, and 9 bases lay between the germline ends. The CDR3 runs to 14 residues. CDR1 is SGDLS and CDR2 is YYNGEE in the germline V gene. The CDR3 spells CASSVDSGEETQYF. The CDR3 nucleotides read TGTGCCAGCAGCGTAGATTCAGGGGAAGAGACCCAGTACTTC.

The chain recombines TRBV10-3 with TRBJ2-3; D perhaps matches TRBD2 (6 bases). Germline-derived CDR1 and CDR2 are ENHRY and SYGVKD. Trimming left V 11 bases short and J 2 bases short, with 17 bases between. The CDR3 runs to 14 residues. CDR3 DNA: TGTGCCCAGCGGGCTACCGGGGTCACAGATACGCAGTATTTT. Translating gives CAQRATGVTDTQYF.

The chain carries TRBV19 and TRBJ2-5; D not certain. Germline CDR1 and CDR2: LNHDA and SQIVND (reference sequence). The CDR3 extends over 10 amino acids. V was trimmed by 5 bases and J by 11 bases, leaving 9 bases between them. The CDR3 nucleotides read TGTGCCAGTAGTCACCTGGGACAGTACTTC. Amino acids: CASSHLGQYF.

This rearrangement joins TRBV11-3 to TRBJ2-7; no clear D gene. The germline V and J ends were trimmed by 3 bases and 0 bases, with 12 bases remaining between them. In germline, CDR1 is SGHNT, CDR2 YENEEA. The CDR3 loop spans 15 amino acids. CDR3: CASSLAFRASYEQYF. The DNA for the CDR3 is TGTGCCAGCAGCTTGGCATTCCGGGCCTCCTACGAGCAGTACTTC.

This clonotype showed up many times. The V gene is TRBV5-1, the J gene TRBJ2-7; tentatively, D is TRBD1 (5 bases). CDR3 size: 14 residues. The germline gives CDR1 SGHRS, CDR2 YFSETQ. Trimming pared 3 bases from V and 6 bases from J, leaving 16 bases between. The CDR3 loop reads CASSSYNQGGEQYF. CDR3 in DNA: TGCGCCAGCAGCTCGTACAACCAGGGCGGCGAGCAGTACTTC. The full variable domain, completed using reference TRBV5-1 and TRBJ2-7, is KAGVTQTPRYLIKTRGQQVTLSCSPISGHRSVSWYQQTPGQGLQFLFEYFSETQRNKGNFPGRFSGRQFSNSRSEMNVSTLELGDSALYLCASSSYNQGGEQYFGPGTRLTVT.